This TCR beta chain was identified in a study of cytomegalovirus exposure and HLA in healthy donors. Study details: Membership in the Caucasian-associated ancestry cluster was found for 75% to 90% of almost 400 genotyped donors. Study-wide results and limits: Clonal expansion was found to be greater in HLA-associated TCR beta chains than in equally common others in a later analysis. Some TCR beta chains (roughly 150 of them) were listed as cytomegalovirus-associated.

As to this clone: Its specificity is unknown.

Germline CDR1 SGHAT, CDR2 FQNNGV. V lost 2 bases, J lost 0 bases, and 12 bases lay in between. There are 16 residues in the CDR3. 13 Jbeta primers and 60 Vbeta primers were used for the PCR. How the authors handled the data: In a later analysis, some 80 million unique TCR beta chains included roughly 11 million shared by two or more donors. Assay: immunoSEQ multiplex PCR; the TCRdb copy retains only in-frame clones and omits some. V and J calls plus clone size are reproduced from that table; the DNA served to infer D and trimming. The sample has around 140,000 clones, just under 75% seen once. The specimen was PBMCs. The origin of this receptor is a woman aged 18-29 years in good health and CMV-seronegative. The chain joins TRBV11-2 to TRBJ2-3; D perhaps matches TRBD2 (6 bases). This CDR3 reads CASSLLLGLSTDTQYF. The CDR3 nucleotides are TGTGCCAGCAGCTTATTATTGGGACTCAGCACAGATACGCAGTATTTT.